The next 8 T cell receptor beta chains were all read from a single sample in a study of blood T cell repertoires in COVID-19. Some clones are missing from TCRdb's copy, which holds only in-frame ones; the method was immunoSEQ multiplex PCR. This table holds a few hundred thousand clones, around four fifths found once. The sample was peripheral blood. The source of these receptors is a woman aged 50 to 65 with acute or convalescent COVID-19.

This clone appeared a few times. The chain employs TRBV30 and TRBJ1-2, with D uncertain. Trimming took off 4 bases at V and 2 bases at J, with 8 bases between the two ends. There are 12 residues in the CDR3. Germline V CDR1 and CDR2: GTSNPN, SVGIG (reference sequence). The DNA of the CDR3 is TGTGCCTGGATAGGCGGGAACTATGGCTACACCTTC. Amino acids: CAWIGGNYGYTF.

This clone was seen a single time. The CDR3 sequence is CASSSNQGNTEAFF. CDR3 coding DNA: TGCGCCAGCAGCTCGAACCAGGGAAACACTGAAGCTTTCTTT. The rearrangement links TRBV5-1 to TRBJ1-1, with D maybe TRBD1 (5 bases). Germline V gene lookup returns CDR1 SGHRS and CDR2 YFSETQ. The length of the CDR3 is 14 residues. The germline V and J ends were trimmed by 3 bases and 2 bases, with 11 bases remaining between them.

V and J are TRBV27 and TRBJ1-6, with unresolved D. The germline V gene has CDR1 MNHEY and CDR2 SMNVEV (reference sequence). The CDR3 spans 21 residues. Trimming stripped 2 bases from V and 0 bases from J, with 23 bases between. CDR3 sequence reads: CASSLGLSSGFQSSYNSPLHF. DNA of the CDR3: TGTGCCAGCAGTTTAGGGCTTAGTTCGGGGTTTCAAAGCTCCTATAATTCACCCCTCCACTTT.

This clone was seen only once. J is TRBJ1-2 and V is TRBV27; D perhaps matches TRBD1 (6 bases). Trimming stripped 4 bases from V and 3 bases from J, with 9 bases between. Per germline, CDR1 MNHEY and CDR2 SMNVEV (reference sequence). The CDR3 is 13 amino acids. CDR3 protein: CASSSPGDYGYTF. CDR3 DNA: TGTGCCAGCAGTTCCCCAGGGGACTATGGCTACACCTTC.

The sample holds one count of this clone. This chain joins TRBV7-2 and TRBJ2-1; 10 nucleotides match TRBD2. CDR1 and CDR2 from the germline V gene are SGHTA and FQGNSA. V shed 5 bases, J shed 6 bases, and the junction held 7 bases outside the gene matches. The CDR3 is 15 residues long. The chain's CDR3 is CASSPSGGAFNEQFF. As DNA, the CDR3 is TGTGCCAGCAGCCCAAGCGGGGGGGCCTTCAATGAGCAGTTCTTC. Looking up the rest from reference TRBV7-2 and TRBJ2-1 gives the full variable domain: GAGVSQSPSNKVTEKGKDVELRCDPISGHTALYWYRQSLGQGLEFLIYFQGNSAPDKSGLPSDRFSAERTGGSVSTLTIQRTQQEDSAVYLCASSPSGGAFNEQFFGPGTRLTVL.

The CDR3 reads CASRSRWDSARQQPQHF. In DNA form, the CDR3 reads TGTGCCAGCAGAAGCAGGTGGGACAGCGCTAGGCAGCAGCCCCAGCATTTT. The chain links TRBV2 to TRBJ1-5, with 7 bases identical to TRBD1. Germline assignment: CDR1 SNHLY and CDR2 FYNNEI. CDR3 size: 17 residues. V lost 6 bases, J lost 7 bases, and 18 bases stayed unmatched.

The chain uses TRBV7-9 and TRBJ1-1; no clear D. The CDR3 sequence is 13 residues long. The germline CDR1 and CDR2 sequences are SEHNR and FQNEAQ (reference sequence). V was shortened by 4 bases and J by 3 bases, with 9 bases between the two germline ends. CDR3 coding DNA: TGTGCCAGCAGCTCGGAGGGTGACACTGAAGCTTTCTTT. Its translation is CASSSEGDTEAFF.

The genes are TRBV4-2 and TRBJ2-2; D might be TRBD1 (5 bases). Germline loops: CDR1 LGHNA, CDR2 YNFKEQ. V dropped 4 bases and J dropped 2 bases, with 20 bases sitting between them. The CDR3 sequence is 18 residues long. The CDR3 DNA is TGTGCCAGCAGCCCCCTAAACTGGGGCGACAGTAACACCGGGGAGCTGTTTTTT. As protein: CASSPLNWGDSNTGELFF.